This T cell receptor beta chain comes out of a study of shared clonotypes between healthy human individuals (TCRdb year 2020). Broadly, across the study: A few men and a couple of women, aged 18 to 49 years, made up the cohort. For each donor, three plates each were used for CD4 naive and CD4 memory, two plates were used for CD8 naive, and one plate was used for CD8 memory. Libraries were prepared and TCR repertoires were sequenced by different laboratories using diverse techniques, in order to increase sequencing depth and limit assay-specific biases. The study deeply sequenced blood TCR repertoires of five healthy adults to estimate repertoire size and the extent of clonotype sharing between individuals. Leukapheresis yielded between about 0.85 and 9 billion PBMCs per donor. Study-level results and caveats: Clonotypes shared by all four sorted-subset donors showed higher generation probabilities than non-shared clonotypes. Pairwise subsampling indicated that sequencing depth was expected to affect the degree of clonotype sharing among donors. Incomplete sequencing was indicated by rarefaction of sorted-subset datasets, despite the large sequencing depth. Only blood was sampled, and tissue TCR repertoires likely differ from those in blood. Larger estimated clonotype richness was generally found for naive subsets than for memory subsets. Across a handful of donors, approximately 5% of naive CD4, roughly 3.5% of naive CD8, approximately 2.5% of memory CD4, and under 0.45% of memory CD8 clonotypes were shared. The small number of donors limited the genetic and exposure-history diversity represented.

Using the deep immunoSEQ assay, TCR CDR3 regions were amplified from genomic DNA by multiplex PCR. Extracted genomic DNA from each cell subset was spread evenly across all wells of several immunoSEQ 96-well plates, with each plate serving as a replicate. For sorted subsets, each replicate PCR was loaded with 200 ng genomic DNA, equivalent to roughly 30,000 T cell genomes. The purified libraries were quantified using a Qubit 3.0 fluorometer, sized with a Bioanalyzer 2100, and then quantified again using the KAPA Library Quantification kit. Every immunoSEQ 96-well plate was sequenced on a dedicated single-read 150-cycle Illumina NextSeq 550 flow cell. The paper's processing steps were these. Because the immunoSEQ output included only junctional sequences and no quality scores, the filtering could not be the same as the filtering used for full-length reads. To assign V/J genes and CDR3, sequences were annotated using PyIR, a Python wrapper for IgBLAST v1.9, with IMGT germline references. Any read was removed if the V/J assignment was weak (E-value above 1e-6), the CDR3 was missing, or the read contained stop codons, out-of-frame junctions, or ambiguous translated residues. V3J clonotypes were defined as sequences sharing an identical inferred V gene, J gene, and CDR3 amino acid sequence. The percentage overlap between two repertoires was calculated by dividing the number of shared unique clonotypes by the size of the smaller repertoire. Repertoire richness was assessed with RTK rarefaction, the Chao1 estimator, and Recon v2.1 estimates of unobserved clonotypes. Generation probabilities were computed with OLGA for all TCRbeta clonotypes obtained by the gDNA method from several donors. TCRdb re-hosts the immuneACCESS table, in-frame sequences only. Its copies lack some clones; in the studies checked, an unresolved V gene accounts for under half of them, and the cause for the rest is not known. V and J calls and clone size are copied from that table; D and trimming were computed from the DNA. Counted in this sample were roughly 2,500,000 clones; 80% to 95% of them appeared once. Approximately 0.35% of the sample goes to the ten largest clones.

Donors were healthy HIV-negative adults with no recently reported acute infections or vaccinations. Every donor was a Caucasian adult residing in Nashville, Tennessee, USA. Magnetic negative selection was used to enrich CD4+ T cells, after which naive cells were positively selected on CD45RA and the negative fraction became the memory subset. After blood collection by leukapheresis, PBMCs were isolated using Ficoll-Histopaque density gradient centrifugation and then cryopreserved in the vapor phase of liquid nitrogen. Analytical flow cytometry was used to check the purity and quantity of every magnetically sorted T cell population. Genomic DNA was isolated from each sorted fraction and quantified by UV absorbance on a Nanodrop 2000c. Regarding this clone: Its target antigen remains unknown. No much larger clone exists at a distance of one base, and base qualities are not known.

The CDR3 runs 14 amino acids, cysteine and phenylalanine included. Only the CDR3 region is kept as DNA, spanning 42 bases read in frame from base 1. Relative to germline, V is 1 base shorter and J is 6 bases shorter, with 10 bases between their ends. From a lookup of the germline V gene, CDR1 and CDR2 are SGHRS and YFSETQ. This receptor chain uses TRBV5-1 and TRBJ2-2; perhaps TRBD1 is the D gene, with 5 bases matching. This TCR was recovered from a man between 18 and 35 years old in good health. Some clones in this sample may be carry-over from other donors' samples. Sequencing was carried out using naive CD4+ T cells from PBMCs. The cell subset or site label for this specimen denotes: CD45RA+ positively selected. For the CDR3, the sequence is CASSLTTGAGELFF. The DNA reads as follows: TGCGCCAGCAGCTTGACCACAGGTGCCGGGGAGCTGTTTTTT.